Below are 17 T cell receptor beta chains sequenced from a single sample in a study of blood T cell repertoires in COVID-19. The data were produced by immunoSEQ multiplex PCR, yet TCRdb's version contains in-frame clones alone and is incomplete. The data contain 350,000 or so clones, roughly 84% of them singletons. Source material: PBMCs or T cells enriched from blood (not recorded which). The receptors here all came from a woman aged 25 to 45 who had recovered from COVID-19.

V gene TRBV24-1 combines with J gene TRBJ2-3, with 7 bases matching TRBD2. This CDR3 region has 16 residues. The trim removed 3 bases at V and 0 bases at J, leaving 5 bases unmatched. CDR1 and CDR2 from the germline V gene are KGHDR and SFDVKD. CDR3 amino acids: CATSDVRGVSTDTQYF. CDR3 coding DNA: TGTGCCACCAGTGATGTCCGGGGGGTTAGCACAGATACGCAGTATTTT.

The count of this clone is one. The V and J genes are TRBV6-5 and TRBJ1-2; perhaps TRBD1 as D (6 bases). Germline CDR1 MNHEY, CDR2 SVGAGI. V dropped 7 bases and J dropped 5 bases, with 17 bases sitting between them. This CDR3 is built from 14 residues. The chain's CDR3 is CASTRDNAGYGYTF. The CDR3 DNA is TGTGCCAGCACTCGGGACAACGCTGGGTATGGCTACACCTTC.

This clone was observed a single time. The chain links TRBV28 to TRBJ2-4, with a weak D call TRBD1 (6 bases). The CDR3 runs to 17 residues. The V and J ends lost 4 bases and 2 bases respectively, with 18 bases between them. Germline V lookup: CDR1 MDHEN, CDR2 SYDVKM. The CDR3 loop is CASSYPPGVLTKNIQYF. CDR3 DNA: TGTGCCAGCAGTTATCCACCAGGGGTATTGACCAAAAACATTCAGTACTTC.

V gene TRBV11-2 combines with J gene TRBJ1-3, with D tentatively TRBD1 (5 bases). This CDR3 contains 19 residues. In germline, CDR1 is SGHAT, CDR2 FQNNGV. The V end lost 8 bases, the J end lost 2 bases, and 28 bases lay between the germline ends. CDR3 residues: CASATERTQQGIPGNTIYF. The CDR3 nucleotides read TGTGCCAGCGCCACCGAGCGAACACAGCAGGGTATCCCTGGAAACACCATATATTTT.

The J gene is TRBJ1-5, the V gene TRBV4-1; the D is unclear. CDR1 is MGHRA, CDR2 YSYEKL, per germline. Trimming cost V 0 bases and J 5 bases, with 5 bases left between them. The CDR3 is 13 amino acids. The CDR3 DNA reads TGCGCCAGCAGCCAAGAAAGCCATCAGCCCCAGCATTTT. Translated: CASSQESHQPQHF.

The chain joins TRBV4-1 to TRBJ1-1; no clear D. From germline, CDR1 is MGHRA and CDR2 YSYEKL. The V gene lost 3 bases and the J gene lost 1 base, with 15 bases spanning the gap. The CDR3 is 16 amino acids. The CDR3 protein is CASSHPRAGSNTEAFF. CDR3 in DNA: TGCGCCAGCAGCCATCCGAGGGCCGGATCGAACACTGAAGCTTTCTTT.

This clone was recorded many times. The V gene is TRBV27, the J gene TRBJ2-1, with 9 nucleotides matching TRBD1. Germline V CDR1 and CDR2: MNHEY, SMNVEV (reference sequence). This CDR3 region has 14 residues. The V gene end was trimmed by 6 bases and the J gene end by 5 bases; junction bases not matched to a gene: 5. The CDR3 is CASRIQGANNEQFF. The CDR3 DNA sequence: TGTGCCAGCAGGATACAGGGGGCTAACAATGAGCAGTTCTTC.

The V and J genes are TRBV11-3 and TRBJ2-5; maybe TRBD1 (6 bases). This CDR3 is built from 13 residues. The V gene lost 3 bases and the J gene lost 4 bases, with 9 bases spanning the gap. Germline V gene sequence: CDR1 SGHNT, CDR2 YENEEA. The CDR3 spells CASSLEDRETQYF. CDR3 coding DNA: TGTGCCAGCAGCTTGGAGGACAGAGAGACCCAGTACTTC.

The chain combines TRBV7-9 with TRBJ2-7, with D unclear. Germline V gives CDR1 SEHNR, CDR2 FQNEAQ (reference sequence). This CDR3 has 17 amino acids. Deletions cut 0 bases from V and 1 base from J, with 16 bases between. The CDR3 reads CASSLAGLQVLSYEQYF. CDR3 sequence (DNA): TGTGCCAGCAGCTTAGCGGGTTTGCAGGTCCTTTCCTACGAGCAGTACTTC.

The genes are TRBV11-2 and TRBJ2-2; the D gene is possibly TRBD1 (5 bases). Germline V gene lookup returns CDR1 SGHAT and CDR2 FQNNGV. The V end was cut by 4 bases, the J end by 5 bases, with 14 bases between. The CDR3 length is 15 residues. The CDR3 sequence: CASSSVVAGTGELFF. CDR3 nucleotides: TGTGCCAGCAGCTCCGTCGTAGCAGGGACCGGGGAGCTGTTTTTT.

The gene calls are TRBV3-1 (or the pseudogene TRBV3-2) and TRBJ1-1, with 7 bases that match TRBD1. Trimming at V came to 3 bases and at J to 6 bases, leaving 7 bases not matched to a gene. CDR3 length: 14 amino acids. The germline V gene has CDR1 LGHDT and CDR2 YNNKEL (reference sequence). The CDR3 coding sequence is TGTGCCAGCAGCCATGCGGACAGGCGATCTGAAGCTTTCTTT. Residues: CASSHADRRSEAFF.

J is TRBJ2-7 and V is TRBV9, with D perhaps matching TRBD1 (6 bases). The germline V and J ends were trimmed by 2 bases and 0 bases, with 12 bases remaining between them. The CDR3 length is 15 residues. Germline lookup yields CDR1 SGDLS and CDR2 YYNGEE. CDR3 bases: TGTGCCAGCAGCGTGTTCAAGGACAGCTCCTACGAGCAGTACTTC. The encoded protein is CASSVFKDSSYEQYF. The whole variable domain, remainder taken from reference TRBV9 and TRBJ2-7, is DSGVTQTPKHLITATGQRVTLRCSPRSGDLSVYWYQQSLDQGLQFLIQYYNGEERAKGNILERFSAQQFPDLHSELNLSSLELGDSALYFCASSVFKDSSYEQYFGPGTRLTVT.

CDR3 residues: CASSPGQQNYGYTF. The CDR3 nucleotides read TGCGCCAGCTCACCGGGACAGCAGAACTATGGCTACACCTTC. The V and J genes are TRBV5-1 and TRBJ1-2; TRBD1 matches at 7 bases. Germline CDR1 reads SGHRS; CDR2 reads YFSETQ. Trimming removed 7 bases from V and 2 bases from J; junction bases left unmatched: 8. The CDR3 extends over 14 amino acids.

The chain employs TRBV9 and TRBJ1-2, with D unresolved. The germline V gene has CDR1 SGDLS and CDR2 YYNGEE. The germline V and J ends were trimmed by 3 bases and 2 bases, with 17 bases remaining between them. The CDR3 totals 16 residues. DNA for the CDR3: TGTGCCAGCAGCGCCTACCGGGGAGAGCCAAACTATGGCTACACCTTC. It yields the protein CASSAYRGEPNYGYTF.

The CDR3 loop is CASILGGVSGYTF. In DNA, the CDR3 is TGTGCCAGCATCCTGGGGGGAGTAAGTGGCTACACCTTC. The chain carries TRBV12-3 or TRBV12-4 and TRBJ1-2; D possibly corresponds to TRBD1 (5 bases). This CDR3 has 13 residues. The ends were cut back, 7 bases at V and 7 bases at J, with 16 bases in the middle.

The chain employs TRBV5-1 and TRBJ1-4; tentative D call: TRBD1 (5 bases). The ends were cut back, 3 bases at V and 1 base at J, with 13 bases in the middle. CDR1 is SGHRS and CDR2 is YFSETQ in the germline V gene. This CDR3 has 16 residues. The CDR3 DNA is TGCGCCAGCAGCTCGGGACTTTCCTTAACTAATGAAAAACTGTTTTTT. It specifies CASSSGLSLTNEKLFF.

J is TRBJ1-3 and V is TRBV7-9; possibly TRBD1 for D (6 bases). V was cut by 5 bases and J by 3 bases, with 8 bases left in between. The CDR3 runs 13 residues. Per the germline V gene, CDR1 is SEHNR and CDR2 is FQNEAQ (reference sequence). CDR3 region: CASSQGIGNTIYF. CDR3 bases: TGTGCCAGCAGCCAGGGGATTGGAAACACCATATATTTT.